A selection of T cell receptor beta chains follows, all from one sample in a study of control samples from healthy donors and cancer patients. Method: immunoSEQ multiplex PCR; TCRdb's copy keeps in-frame clones and lacks some. Of tens of thousands of clones detected, roughly 87% appear once; the ten largest clones hold over 3.5%. The sample taken for sequencing was blood. These receptors were obtained from a woman between 45 and 60 years old in good health. The CDR3 runs from the conserved cysteine through the conserved F or W. Fields, in order: D gene, clone size, V gene, J gene, CDR3 DNA, CDR3 protein. A D gene is named only where the DNA matches it firmly. Some rows mark clone size as missing; the rest say once, few, many or name a class of expanded clone.

TRBD2	medium-sized	TRBV27	TRBJ2-1	TGTGCCAGCAGTGTTAGCGGGAGGGAGCAGTTCTTC	CASSVSGREQFF
-	once	TRBV2	TRBJ1-5	TGTGCCAGCAGTCTTGGACAGTCCAATCAGCCCCAGCATTTT	CASSLGQSNQPQHF
TRBD2	-	TRBV27	TRBJ2-3	TGTGCCAGCACTCCCGGGGGGCGGGAGGTCGCAGATACGCAGTATTTT	CASTPGGREVADTQYF
-	once	TRBV30	TRBJ1-3	TGTGCCTGGACTACCCGGAGCTCTGGAAACACCATATATTTT	CAWTTRSSGNTIYF
-	-	TRBV18	TRBJ2-5	TGTGCCAGCTCACCAAACTTAAGTCCTCAAGAGACCCAGTACTTC	CASSPNLSPQETQYF
-	-	TRBV7-2	TRBJ2-7	TGTGCCAGCAGCTTAGTCTCTATCGGGGCGGGGCCCTCCTACGAGCAGTACTTC	CASSLVSIGAGPSYEQYF
-	-	TRBV28	TRBJ1-2	TGTGCCAGCAGTTTGGGGGTGTCAGGGCAGGGCTACACCTTC	CASSLGVSGQGYTF
-	-	TRBV28	TRBJ2-7	TGTGCCAGCAGTTCCCCCTACGAGCAGTACTTC	CASSSPYEQYF
-	-	TRBV30	TRBJ2-1	TGTGCCTGGGCTCGGGGGCTATACAATGAGCAGTTCTTC	CAWARGLYNEQFF
TRBD2	-	TRBV6-5	TRBJ2-7	TGTGCCAGCAGTACCTCATGGGGGGGCTCCTACGAGCAGTACTTC	CASSTSWGGSYEQYF